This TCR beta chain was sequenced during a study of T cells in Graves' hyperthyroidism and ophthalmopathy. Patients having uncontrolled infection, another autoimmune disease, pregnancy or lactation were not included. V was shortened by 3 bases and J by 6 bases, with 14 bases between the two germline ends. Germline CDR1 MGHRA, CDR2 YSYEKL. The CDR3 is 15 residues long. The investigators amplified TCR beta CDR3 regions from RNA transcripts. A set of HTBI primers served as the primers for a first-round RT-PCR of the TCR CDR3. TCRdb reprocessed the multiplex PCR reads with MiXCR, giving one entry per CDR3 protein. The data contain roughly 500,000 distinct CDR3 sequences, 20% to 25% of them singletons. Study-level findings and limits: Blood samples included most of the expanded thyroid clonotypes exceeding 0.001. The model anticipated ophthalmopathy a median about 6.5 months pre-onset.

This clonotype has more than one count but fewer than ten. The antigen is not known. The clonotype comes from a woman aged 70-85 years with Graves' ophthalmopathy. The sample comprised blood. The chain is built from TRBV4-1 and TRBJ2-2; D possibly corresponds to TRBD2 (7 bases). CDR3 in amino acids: CASSQRGEGAGELFF. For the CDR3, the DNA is TGCGCCAGCAGCCAGAGGGGGGAGGGGGCCGGGGAGCTGTTTTTT.